This T cell receptor beta chain was obtained from a study of human T cells and chemical hapten exposure. Study-wide context: TCR yield per sample varied, mainly due to pooled library volumes.

There are a few counts of this clonotype. Documented time point: healthy volunteer bleed at 2 weeks. It was unfractionated whole blood from which total RNA was extracted. What the library attached to individual cDNA molecules were unique molecular identifiers. Each CDR3 protein gets one entry after TCRdb re-called the RACE reads with MiXCR. This repertoire shows 100,000 to 150,000 distinct CDR3 sequences, more than 7.5% found once; its top ten account for about 1.8%. Sequences were obtained from whole blood. The source is a male donor in good health. Some clones in this sample may be carry-over from other donors' samples.

The CDR3 DNA reads TGCGCCAGCAGCCAGGGACAGGTGAGCTCCTACGAGCAGTACTTC. It specifies CASSQGQVSSYEQYF. This sequence joins TRBV5-1 and TRBJ2-7; 8 bases are shared with TRBD1. V lost 4 bases to trimming and J lost 0 bases; unmatched junction nucleotides: 6. This CDR3 contains 15 residues. From germline, CDR1 is SGHRS and CDR2 YFSETQ.